This T cell receptor beta chain was recorded in a study of blood T cell repertoires in COVID-19. Study-level information: The United States, Italy and Spain were the sources of the acute and convalescent COVID-19 samples.

In the source study's methods: How many nucleated cells were present was estimated from reference gene primer amplification. Clones were sequenced by immunoSEQ multiplex PCR, and TCRdb holds only the in-frame ones, with some missing. The V and J calls and clone size come from that table; D and trimming were worked out from the DNA. The data hold some 250,000 clones, with approximately 86% observed a single time. This clone has a single count. The CDR3 contains 15 residues. Per the germline V gene, CDR1 is LGHDT and CDR2 is YNNKEL (reference sequence). J gave up 7 bases and V 4 bases, and 8 bases lay outside the gene matches.

Material for sequencing was peripheral blood. The sequence was collected from a man in his 60s who had recovered from COVID-19. This chain connects TRBV3-1 (or the pseudogene TRBV3-2) to TRBJ2-2; 8 bases agree with TRBD1. The CDR3 DNA reads TGTGCCAGCAGCCCCAGGGGGCGACAAGGCGGGGAGCTGTTTTTT. Translating gives CASSPRGRQGGELFF.